Each of the 16 T cell receptor beta chains below was sequenced from the same sample in a study of CD8+ T cells in alopecia areata. Stated treatment: oral pan-JAK inhibitor, 5-10 mg twice daily. cDNA reverse transcribed from extracted RNA served as the sequencing template. Method: immunoSEQ multiplex PCR; TCRdb's copy keeps in-frame clones and lacks some. The table records about 210,000 clones, roughly 56% of them present only once. Sequencing was performed on CD4+ T cells sorted from blood, taken at week 4, from a patient treated with tofacitinib. The receptors stem from a human donor with alopecia areata.

The rearrangement joins TRBV7-9 to TRBJ2-5; D uncertain. CDR3 length equals 12 residues. Germline V gives CDR1 SEHNR, CDR2 FQNEAQ (reference sequence). V lost 6 bases and J 1 base, leaving 6 bases between the germline ends. This chain's CDR3 is CASRKGQETQYF. CDR3 bases: TGTGCCAGCAGAAAAGGCCAAGAGACCCAGTACTTC.

This chain connects TRBV6-6 to TRBJ1-2; 8 nucleotides agree with TRBD1. Trimming took 5 bases from V and 0 from J; bases not matched to a gene: 5. The germline V gene has CDR1 MNHNY and CDR2 SVGAGI (reference sequence). CDR3 length equals 15 residues. CDR3: CASSRKQGANYGYTF. CDR3 nucleotides: TGTGCCAGCAGTCGCAAACAGGGGGCTAACTATGGCTACACCTTC.

This clone has a handful of counts. This chain connects TRBV5-6 to TRBJ1-4; 11 nucleotides line up with TRBD1. The CDR3 consists of 16 residues. The V segment lost 3 bases and the J segment 6 bases; nucleotides outside the gene matches: 7. Per the germline V gene, CDR1 is SGHDT and CDR2 is YYEEEE. CDR3 nucleotides: TGTGCCAGCAGCTACAAACGGACAGGGGGCGATGAAAAACTGTTTTTT. It yields the protein CASSYKRTGGDEKLFF.

The chain is built from TRBV7-9 and TRBJ1-1, with a weak D call TRBD1 (6 bases). The CDR3 extends over 14 amino acids. Germline V gene lookup returns CDR1 SEHNR and CDR2 FQNEAQ (reference sequence). V lost 5 bases and J lost 2, with 12 bases in between. The CDR3 DNA reads as TGTGCCAGCAGCCCCCAGGGGCTCAACACTGAAGCTTTCTTT. Its translation is CASSPQGLNTEAFF.

The chain is built from TRBV7-2 and TRBJ1-1, with 7 bases identical to TRBD1. The V gene end was trimmed by 0 bases and the J gene end by 7 bases; junction bases not matched to a gene: 11. Germline V gives CDR1 SGHTA, CDR2 FQGNSA. The CDR3 extends over 16 amino acids. The CDR3 loop reads CASSLAPTGIKFEAFF. The CDR3 nucleotides read TGTGCCAGCAGCTTAGCCCCGACAGGGATTAAATTTGAAGCTTTCTTT.

This clone was found once. This sequence joins TRBV15 and TRBJ1-1; no clear D gene. Deletions cut 4 bases from V and 7 bases from J, with 7 bases between. The CDR3 contains 11 residues. CDR1 LNHNV and CDR2 YYDKDF come from the germline V gene (reference sequence). In nucleotides, the CDR3 is TGTGCCACCAGCAAAGGGTTTGAAGCTTTCTTT. Translating it yields CATSKGFEAFF.

In its sample, this clone was seen many times. The gene calls are TRBV19 and TRBJ2-2, with D maybe TRBD2 (6 bases). The germline V gene has CDR1 LNHDA and CDR2 SQIVND (reference sequence). V was pared by 6 bases and J by 7 bases, with 15 bases between. The CDR3 runs 14 residues. The CDR3 here is CASRGDFGGGELFF. For the CDR3, the DNA is TGTGCCAGTAGAGGGGATTTCGGGGGCGGGGAGCTGTTTTTT.

In this sample, this clone turned up a few times. The chain has TRBV6-6 and TRBJ1-1, with D tentatively TRBD1 (5 bases). CDR1 is MNHNY, CDR2 SVGAGI, per germline (reference sequence). The CDR3 covers 16 residues. With 4 bases removed from V and 4 bases from J, the gap between germline ends came to 19 bases. DNA of the CDR3: TGTGCCAGCAGTTCGGGTTGGGGGAGAATGGGCACTGAAGCTTTCTTT. Its protein product is CASSSGWGRMGTEAFF.

The V gene is TRBV29-1, the J gene TRBJ2-1; D not certain. Germline CDR1 SQVTM, CDR2 ANQGSEA. CDR3 length: 13 amino acids. The V gene lost 7 bases and the J gene lost 2 bases, with 12 bases spanning the gap. CDR3 sequence (DNA): TGCAGCGCCGGAGCCTACACCTACAATGAGCAGTTCTTC. Translating gives CSAGAYTYNEQFF.

The V and J genes are TRBV15 and TRBJ1-1, with unresolved D. Trimming cost V 0 bases and J 2 bases, with 10 bases left between them. Germline CDR1 is LNHNV and CDR2 is YYDKDF (reference sequence). This CDR3 spans 15 amino acids. CDR3 residues: CATSRDPAPNTEAFF. The DNA of the CDR3 is TGTGCCACCAGCAGAGATCCAGCCCCAAACACTGAAGCTTTCTTT.

The chain has TRBV6-6 and TRBJ1-2; 8 positions agree with TRBD1. The CDR3 loop spans 15 amino acids. The germline gives CDR1 MNHNY, CDR2 SVGAGI (reference sequence). Trimming took 5 bases from V and 0 from J; bases not matched to a gene: 5. The CDR3 DNA is TGTGCCAGCAGTCCTACAGGGGGATCTAACTATGGCTACACCTTC. Translation gives CASSPTGGSNYGYTF.

The V call is TRBV4-3, the J call TRBJ2-7, with TRBD1 matching over 9 bases. The J segment lost 6 bases and the V segment lost 4 bases, leaving 7 bases of the junction unmatched. The CDR3 is 14 residues long. Germline CDR1 LGHNA, CDR2 YSLEER. The CDR3 DNA follows: TGCGCCAGCAGCCTAACCGGGACAGGGAGCGAGCAGTACTTC. Residues: CASSLTGTGSEQYF.

The J gene is TRBJ2-1, the V gene TRBV7-2; 8 bases are shared with TRBD2. The V segment lost 1 base and the J segment 4 bases; nucleotides outside the gene matches: 3. CDR3 length: 15 residues. Germline V lookup: CDR1 SGHTA, CDR2 FQGNSA. CDR3: CASSLERGQYNEQFF. CDR3 sequence (DNA): TGTGCCAGCAGCTTAGAGCGGGGGCAATACAATGAGCAGTTCTTC.

J is TRBJ1-1 and V is TRBV7-9; TRBD1 agrees at 8 bases. Germline V lookup: CDR1 SEHNR, CDR2 FQNEAQ (reference sequence). The CDR3 is 13 amino acids. Trimming at V came to 5 bases and at J to 3 bases, leaving 2 bases not matched to a gene. The CDR3 loop reads CASSLDRDTEAFF. CDR3 coding DNA: TGTGCCAGCAGCCTGGACAGGGACACTGAAGCTTTCTTT.

This clone was found once. The chain has TRBV30 and TRBJ1-3; a possible D gene is TRBD1 (6 bases). V lost 4 bases, J lost 0 bases, and 10 bases lay in between. Per germline, CDR1 GTSNPN and CDR2 SVGIG (reference sequence). The CDR3 is 14 residues long. CDR3: CAWTEGGSGNTIYF. CDR3 DNA: TGTGCCTGGACTGAGGGGGGCTCTGGAAACACCATATATTTT.

This clone has a handful of counts. This chain uses TRBV19 with TRBJ1-2, with D hard to call. The CDR3 is made up of 11 amino acids. Germline loops: CDR1 LNHDA, CDR2 SQIVND (reference sequence). V was cut by 5 bases and J by 7 bases, with 8 bases left in between. The CDR3 reads CASSSGGGYTF. The CDR3 DNA reads as TGTGCCAGTAGTTCCGGCGGTGGCTACACCTTC. The full variable domain, with the rest looked up from reference TRBV19 and TRBJ1-2, is DGGITQSPKYLFRKEGQNVTLSCEQNLNHDAMYWYRQDPGQGLRLIYYSQIVNDFQKGDIAEGYSVSREKKESFPLTVTSAQKNPTAFYLCASSSGGGYTFGSGTRLTVV.